Below, 18 T cell receptor beta chains from the same sample are listed, as sequenced in a study of blood T cell repertoires in COVID-19. The data were produced by immunoSEQ multiplex PCR, yet TCRdb's version contains in-frame clones alone and is incomplete. The table lists roughly 150,000 clones, around 81% of them singletons. Sequencing was performed on peripheral blood. All receptors come from a man in his sixties with active or convalescent COVID-19.

The chain uses TRBV18 and TRBJ1-2, with D unclear. CDR1 is KGHSH and CDR2 is LQKENI in the germline V gene. The CDR3 consists of 15 residues. V shed 3 bases and J shed 1 base, with 12 bases lying between them. The CDR3 here is CASSPTLIDNYGYTF. The CDR3, as DNA: TGTGCCAGCTCACCCACCCTTATAGATAACTATGGCTACACCTTC.

The chain couples TRBV7-8 to TRBJ1-6; TRBD1 aligns across 8 bases. This CDR3 has 14 residues. V shed 4 bases and J 7 bases; nucleotides not matched to a gene: 3. Germline V CDR1 and CDR2: SGHVS, FQNEAQ. The CDR3 is CASSWTGTNSPLHF. CDR3 DNA: TGTGCCAGCAGCTGGACAGGGACCAATTCACCCCTCCACTTT.

Of note for this clone: Other DNA sequences from this sample encode an identical CDR3 as well. The J gene is TRBJ1-2, the V gene TRBV2; TRBD1 matches at 8 bases. V shed 0 bases and J 8 bases; nucleotides not matched to a gene: 5. This CDR3 is 14 amino acids long. Germline assignment: CDR1 SNHLY and CDR2 FYNNEI. Written as DNA, the CDR3 is TGTGCCAGCAGTGAAGCGGGCAGGGGGCTAGGCTACACCTTC. Protein product: CASSEAGRGLGYTF.

V is TRBV23-1 and J is TRBJ1-6, with D possibly TRBD1 on 6 matching bases. TRBV23-1 is flagged as an ORF with uncertain function. The length of the CDR3 is 19 residues. Trimming left V 1 base short and J 10 bases short, with 26 bases between. This CDR3 reads CASSQYQGPDSFLGSPLHF. The CDR3 bases are TGCGCCAGCAGTCAATATCAGGGGCCGGATTCCTTCCTTGGCTCACCCCTCCACTTT.

In this sample, this clone turned up a few times. The J gene is TRBJ1-6, the V gene TRBV6-5; TRBD1 is a possible D gene (6 bases). This CDR3 comprises 16 residues. Trimming left V 0 bases short and J 10 bases short, with 16 bases between. Per germline, CDR1 MNHEY and CDR2 SVGAGI. The CDR3 region has the DNA TGTGCCAGCAGTTACTCGTTTCACAGGGAGAACTCACCCCTCCACTTT. It is translated as CASSYSFHRENSPLHF.

Points on this clone: A read error may account for a junction end that differs from germline. The chain is built from TRBV12-3 or TRBV12-4 and TRBJ1-2; D is possibly TRBD1 (5 bases). The CDR3 covers 11 residues. CDR3 residues: CASSLSQGRAF. For the CDR3, the DNA is TGTGCCAGCAGTTTAAGTCAGGGCAGAGCCTTC.

V gene TRBV6-1 combines with J gene TRBJ1-1, with a possible D match to TRBD1 (6 bases). There are 18 residues in the CDR3. V lost 0 bases to trimming and J lost 1 base, with 18 bases between them. From germline, CDR1 is MNHNS and CDR2 SASEGT. This CDR3 is CASSEAPSLGAGNTEAFF. Here the CDR3 DNA reads TGTGCCAGCAGTGAAGCGCCTTCCTTGGGGGCCGGGAACACTGAAGCTTTCTTT.

The chain uses TRBV7-8 and TRBJ1-6, with 8 nucleotides matching TRBD1. There are 15 residues in the CDR3. Germline values: CDR1 SGHVS, CDR2 FQNEAQ. V lost 2 bases and J lost 7; bases outside the gene matches: 4. The CDR3 spells CASSLMAGGNSPLHF. In nucleotides, the CDR3 is TGTGCCAGCAGCTTAATGGCAGGGGGCAATTCACCCCTCCACTTT.

This clone was detected a few times. The V and J genes are TRBV6-5 and TRBJ1-1; tentatively, D is TRBD1 (5 bases). Germline V lookup: CDR1 MNHEY, CDR2 SVGAGI. Trimming took off 0 bases at V and 7 bases at J, with 6 bases between the two ends. This CDR3 spans 12 amino acids. The CDR3 is CASSYSGREAFF. CDR3 nucleotide sequence: TGTGCCAGCAGTTACTCGGGGCGTGAAGCTTTCTTT.

The chain links TRBV3-1 (or the pseudogene TRBV3-2) to TRBJ2-5; TRBD2 aligns across 7 bases. Per germline, CDR1 LGHDT and CDR2 YNNKEL (reference sequence). The trim removed 3 bases at V and 1 base at J, leaving 17 bases unmatched. The CDR3 sequence is 19 residues long. The CDR3 is CASSQGGVASGNSQETQYF. CDR3 bases: TGTGCCAGCAGCCAGGGAGGCGTGGCTAGCGGAAATTCCCAAGAGACCCAGTACTTC.

The gene calls are TRBV29-1 and TRBJ2-2; tentatively, D is TRBD2 (5 bases). This CDR3 has 13 residues. Trimming pared 7 bases from V and 0 bases from J, leaving 9 bases between. Per germline, CDR1 SQVTM and CDR2 ANQGSEA. In nucleotides, the CDR3 is TGCAGCGCAGGACTTTCGAACACCGGGGAGCTGTTTTTT. Protein: CSAGLSNTGELFF.

The chain uses TRBV28 and TRBJ1-4; D is uncertain. The length of the CDR3 is 16 residues. Germline CDR1 reads MDHEN; CDR2 reads SYDVKM. Trimming removed 2 bases at V and 4 bases at J, with 14 bases between. As DNA, the CDR3 is TGTGCCAGCAGTTTACTGCCGGCCGGGGATAATGAAAAACTGTTTTTT. As protein: CASSLLPAGDNEKLFF.

This chain joins TRBV2 and TRBJ1-4; 7 bases are shared with TRBD1. Germline trimming cut 6 bases from V and 9 bases from J; bases unmatched to any gene: 10. Germline CDR1 is SNHLY and CDR2 is FYNNEI. The CDR3 loop spans 14 amino acids. The CDR3 DNA reads TGTGCCAGCAGCCCCGCGACAGGGACTCAAAAACTGTTTTTT. Protein: CASSPATGTQKLFF. The full variable domain, with the rest looked up from reference TRBV2 and TRBJ1-4, is EPEVTQTPSHQVTQMGQEVILRCVPISNHLYFYWYRQILGQKVEFLVSFYNNEISEKSEIFDDQFSVERPDGSNFTLKIRSTKLEDSAMYFCASSPATGTQKLFFGSGTQLSVL.

The chain combines TRBV5-1 with TRBJ1-6; 7 nucleotides align to TRBD1. The germline CDR1 and CDR2 sequences are SGHRS and YFSETQ. There are 15 residues in the CDR3. Trimming at V came to 3 bases and at J to 2 bases, leaving 2 bases not matched to a gene. For the CDR3, the DNA is TGCGCCAGCAGCTGGACAGGAGCCTATAATTCACCCCTCCACTTT. It specifies CASSWTGAYNSPLHF.

The rearrangement links TRBV6-5 to TRBJ2-1; 9 positions match TRBD1. Trimming took 11 bases from V and 4 from J; bases not matched to a gene: 6. CDR1 is MNHEY, CDR2 SVGAGI, per germline. The CDR3 is 13 amino acids. CDR3 sequence: CAGRDREYNEQFF. CDR3 in DNA: TGTGCCGGCCGGGACAGGGAGTACAATGAGCAGTTCTTC.

The CDR3 region is CASSWQQGNQETQYF. The CDR3 DNA sequence: TGTGCCAGCAGCTGGCAACAGGGAAACCAAGAGACCCAGTACTTC. The V and J genes are TRBV7-9 and TRBJ2-5; D is perhaps TRBD1 (6 bases). Germline V gene lookup returns CDR1 SEHNR and CDR2 FQNEAQ (reference sequence). With 4 bases removed from V and 0 bases from J, the gap between germline ends came to 12 bases. This CDR3 comprises 15 residues.

The chain couples TRBV11-2 to TRBJ1-6, with 9 nucleotides matching TRBD1. The V gene's germline CDR1 is SGHAT and CDR2 FQNNGV. With V trimmed by 5 bases and J by 5 bases, 10 bases remained unmatched. This CDR3 region has 17 residues. For the CDR3, the DNA is TGTGCCAGCAGCGGGCGAATCCGACAGGGGGATAATTCACCCCTCCACTTT. It is translated as CASSGRIRQGDNSPLHF.

The V call is TRBV6-1, the J call TRBJ1-2; 9 positions match TRBD1. The germline CDR1 and CDR2 sequences are MNHNS and SASEGT. This CDR3 region has 15 residues. V dropped 0 bases and J dropped 4; count of bases not matched to a gene: 3. The CDR3 reads CASSEARTGAYGYTF. The CDR3 nucleotides read TGTGCCAGCAGTGAAGCGAGGACAGGGGCCTATGGCTACACCTTC.